These 12 T cell receptor beta chains originate from one sample sequenced in a study of Ad26.COV2.S vaccination and SARS-CoV-2 variants. Sequencing was performed with immunoSEQ multiplex PCR; in TCRdb, only in-frame clones are kept and a portion is missing. Found here are about 370,000 clones, about 88% of them singletons; the top ten hold 1.5% to 2%. The treatment denotes: 15 to 20 received Ad26.COV2.S at low or high dose, single or two shots; about 5 received placebo; per-sample allocation not given. The samples were gathered on day 63 after the first injection of vaccine or placebo. The sample in question was peripheral blood, obtained in a trial of Ad26.COV2.S vaccine versus placebo. The receptors derive from a person aged 18-60 years who received the Ad26.COV2.S COVID-19 vaccine or a placebo.

The chain links TRBV11-2 to TRBJ2-3; D possibly matches TRBD1 or TRBD2 (6 bases each). The CDR3 runs 17 residues. Trimming took 5 bases from V and 0 from J, leaving 18 bases between them. Per the germline V gene, CDR1 is SGHAT and CDR2 is FQNNGV. DNA for the CDR3: TGTGCCAGCAGCCCTGGCCCGGGGGCGGGTAGCACAGATACGCAGTATTTT. Protein sequence: CASSPGPGAGSTDTQYF.

The chain is built from TRBV21-1 and TRBJ1-5. TRBV21-1 is a documented pseudogene. This CDR3 comprises 17 residues. CDR3 nucleotide sequence: TGTGCCAGCAGCAAAGAGGAGGGGACCTCCAGCAATCAGCCCCAGCATTTT. This gives the protein CASSKEEGTSSNQPQHF.

The table lists this clone with a few counts. CDR3 in amino acids: CASSAVRYGYTF. The CDR3 DNA reads as TGTGCCAGCAGCGCAGTCCGTTATGGCTACACCTTC. V usage is TRBV28 and J usage is TRBJ1-2; D ambiguous. Germline lookup yields CDR1 MDHEN and CDR2 SYDVKM. V was cut by 6 bases and J by 5 bases, with 10 bases left in between. This CDR3 has 12 residues.

The chain is built from TRBV7-6 and TRBJ2-1; D gene unclear. CDR1 and CDR2 from the germline V gene are SGHVS and FNYEAQ. The CDR3 length is 12 residues. Trimming removed 5 bases from V and 7 bases from J, with 9 bases in between. CDR3 loop: CASSRNMNEQFF. CDR3 bases: TGTGCCAGCAGCCGGAACATGAATGAGCAGTTCTTC.

This sequence joins TRBV24-1 and TRBJ2-1; D is possibly TRBD1 (5 bases). Germline V gene sequence: CDR1 KGHDR, CDR2 SFDVKD. The CDR3 runs 12 residues. With 7 bases removed from V and 5 bases from J, the gap between germline ends came to 8 bases. The CDR3 bases are TGTGCCACCAGGGGGCCCAACAATGAGCAGTTCTTC. It is translated as CATRGPNNEQFF.

The chain links TRBV19 to TRBJ1-4; no clear D. Trimming stripped 2 bases from V and 8 bases from J, with 18 bases between. The CDR3 is 16 amino acids. The germline gives CDR1 LNHDA, CDR2 SQIVND (reference sequence). CDR3 amino acids: CASSIRSGPEGEKLFF. CDR3 DNA sequence: TGTGCCAGTAGTATAAGGAGCGGACCCGAGGGAGAAAAACTGTTTTTT.

The rearrangement joins TRBV30 to TRBJ1-6; weak D call: TRBD1 (5 bases). Between the trimmed V and J ends, which lost 0 bases and 8 bases, there was a span of 11 bases. The V gene's germline CDR1 is GTSNPN and CDR2 SVGIG (reference sequence). The CDR3 is 14 amino acids. This CDR3 reads CAWSVLTGDSPLHF. CDR3 nucleotide sequence: TGTGCCTGGAGTGTACTTACGGGGGATTCACCCCTCCACTTT.

The J gene is TRBJ1-4, the V gene TRBV28; D is undetermined. With 3 bases removed from V and 0 bases from J, the gap between germline ends came to 11 bases. The germline gives CDR1 MDHEN, CDR2 SYDVKM. The CDR3 totals 16 residues. For the CDR3, the DNA is TGTGCCAGCAGTTTGGGAGCGGTTGCAACTAATGAAAAACTGTTTTTT. Encoded protein: CASSLGAVATNEKLFF.

This chain joins TRBV12-5 and TRBJ1-1, with TRBD1 matching 8 bases. This CDR3 has 14 residues. V lost 1 base, J lost 5 bases, and 3 bases stayed unmatched. CDR1 and CDR2 from the germline V gene are LGHNT and FRNRAP. CDR3 sequence reads: CASGLARGLTEAFF. In DNA, the CDR3 is TGTGCTAGTGGTTTGGCCAGGGGGCTAACTGAAGCTTTCTTT.

The chain links TRBV28 to TRBJ2-2; the D gene is possibly TRBD2 (5 bases). Germline V lookup: CDR1 MDHEN, CDR2 SYDVKM. Trimming took 5 bases from V and 7 from J, leaving 20 bases between them. This CDR3 has 16 residues. CDR3 sequence: CASSRGVGSVDGELFF. CDR3 DNA: TGTGCCAGCAGTCGGGGTGTGGGTTCGGTGGACGGGGAGCTGTTTTTT. The entire variable domain, with the rest obtained from reference TRBV28 and TRBJ2-2, is as follows: DVKVTQSSRYLVKRTGEKVFLECVQDMDHENMFWYRQDPGLGLRLIYFSYDVKMKEKGDIPEGYSVSREKKERFSLILESASTNQTSMYLCASSRGVGSVDGELFFGEGSRLTVL.

The chain uses TRBV7-8 and TRBJ2-1; tentatively, D is TRBD2 (5 bases). The germline V gene has CDR1 SGHVS and CDR2 FQNEAQ. Trimming stripped 5 bases from V and 3 bases from J, with 17 bases between. The CDR3 length is 16 residues. CDR3 in amino acids: CASSPHPTGNYNEQFF. CDR3 sequence (DNA): TGTGCCAGCAGCCCACACCCGACCGGGAACTACAATGAGCAGTTCTTC.

Worth noting for this clone: Other nucleotide sequences from this sample produce the same CDR3. This chain uses TRBV6-5 with TRBJ2-3; tentative D call: TRBD2 (6 bases). V lost 8 bases and J 6 bases, leaving 12 bases between the germline ends. CDR3 length: 12 residues. Germline-derived CDR1 and CDR2 are MNHEY and SVGAGI. Written as DNA, the CDR3 is TGTGCCAGCTCACTAGCAGGGGATACGCAGTATTTT. Its translation: CASSLAGDTQYF.